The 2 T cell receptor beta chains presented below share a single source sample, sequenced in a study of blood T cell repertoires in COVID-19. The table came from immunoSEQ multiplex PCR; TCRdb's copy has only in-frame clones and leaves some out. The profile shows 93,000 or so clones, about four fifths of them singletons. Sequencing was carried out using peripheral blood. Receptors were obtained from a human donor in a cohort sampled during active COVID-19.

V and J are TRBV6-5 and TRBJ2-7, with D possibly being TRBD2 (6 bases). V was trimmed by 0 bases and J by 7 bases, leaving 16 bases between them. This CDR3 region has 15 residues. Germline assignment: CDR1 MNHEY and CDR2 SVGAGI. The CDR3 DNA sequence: TGTGCCAGCAGTTACTCAGGAGGGGCAGAGCGGGAGCAGTACTTC. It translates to CASSYSGGAEREQYF.

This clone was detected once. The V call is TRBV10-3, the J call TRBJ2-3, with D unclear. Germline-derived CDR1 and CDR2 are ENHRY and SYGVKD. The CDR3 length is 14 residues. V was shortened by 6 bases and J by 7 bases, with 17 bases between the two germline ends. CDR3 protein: CAIRPGSSRNTQYF. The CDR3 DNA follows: TGTGCCATCAGGCCCGGGTCCTCCAGAAATACGCAGTATTTT.